This T cell receptor beta chain appears in the sequencing data of a study of cytotoxic CD8 clonotypes in ibrutinib-treated CLL. General study results and limits: Contraction or stability on treatment was seen for public clonotypes, which were uncommon.

Concerning this clone: Its target is not known.

The method was immunoSEQ multiplex PCR; TCRdb's version includes in-frame clones alone and lacks a portion of them. The table has tens of thousands of clones, 45% to 60% seen once. The length of the CDR3 is 15 residues. Per germline, CDR1 SGHNT and CDR2 YYREEE (reference sequence). V lost 4 bases to trimming and J lost 0 bases, with 14 bases between them. This chain uses TRBV5-4 with TRBJ2-7; possible D gene TRBD1, 6 bases. Sequenced here: PBMCs, sampled before ibrutinib treatment. The sequence came from a human donor with chronic lymphocytic leukemia. CDR3 nucleotides: TGTGCCAGCAGCATTCGTACAGGGCCCTCCTACGAGCAGTACTTC. Its translation: CASSIRTGPSYEQYF.